Listed below are T cell receptor beta chains from one sample, sequenced in a study of glioma-infiltrating T cells after dendritic cell vaccination. Method: immunoSEQ multiplex PCR; TCRdb's copy keeps in-frame clones and lacks some. Altogether about 32,000 clones are present, roughly 90% being singletons, with the ten largest covering around 2.1%. The material sequenced was blood, taken before dendritic cell vaccination. All receptors come from a human donor with glioblastoma. Both conserved end residues are part of each CDR3. D genes are given only for firm matches. Clone size is stated in some rows and not others, as once, few, many or a class when expanded.

>TRBJ2-7|TRBV6-5|-|TRBD1
CASTNRGSQYEQYF
TGTGCCAGCACGAACAGGGGATCTCAATACGAGCAGTACTTC
>TRBJ2-3|TRBV6-6|-|-
CASSYNSGRDTQYF
TGTGCCAGCAGTTACAACAGCGGAAGAGATACGCAGTATTTT
>TRBJ2-7|TRBV4-1|-|-
CASSLDQGARSYEQYF
TGCGCCAGCAGCCTAGACCAGGGTGCTCGATCCTACGAGCAGTACTTC
>TRBJ2-5|TRBV9|-|TRBD1
CASSELGTGKETQYF
TGTGCCAGCAGCGAGCTCGGGACAGGGAAAGAGACCCAGTACTTC
>TRBJ1-1|TRBV27|few|-
CASSLGGNTEAFF
TGTGCCAGCAGTTTAGGCGGGAACACTGAAGCTTTCTTT
>TRBJ2-3|TRBV27|once|TRBD1
CASSLSGGTGGGQYF
TGTGCCAGCAGTTTATCGGGGGGGACAGGGGGGGGTCAGTATTTT
>TRBJ1-5|TRBV7-2|-|-
CASSQAIEAQPQHF
TGTGCCAGCAGCCAAGCTATAGAGGCGCAGCCCCAGCATTTT
>TRBJ2-7|TRBV2|-|-
CASSEHPESSYEQYF
TGTGCCAGCAGTGAGCATCCCGAGAGCTCCTACGAGCAGTACTTC
>TRBJ2-3|TRBV4-1|-|TRBD2
CASSLGLAGLTQYF
TGCGCCAGCAGCCTTGGACTAGCGGGGTTGACGCAGTATTTT
>TRBJ1-2|TRBV6-1|-|TRBD1
CASSLTGNYGYTF
TGTGCCAGCTCCCTGACAGGGAACTATGGCTACACCTTC
>TRBJ2-3|TRBV4-1|-|-
CASSDLKTDTQYF
TGCGCCAGCAGCGACTTGAAAACAGATACGCAGTATTTT
>TRBJ2-5|TRBV5-1|-|TRBD1
CASSSRDRGVQTQYF
TGCGCCAGCAGCTCTCGGGACAGGGGAGTTCAGACCCAGTACTTC
>TRBJ1-6|TRBV5-8|once|-
CASSFVESPLHF
TGTGCCAGCAGTTTTGTGGAGTCACCCCTCCACTTT
>TRBJ2-7|TRBV6-1|-|-
CASSTIQGAEQYF
TGTGCCAGCAGTACCATTCAGGGTGCTGAGCAGTACTTC
>TRBJ2-7|TRBV5-4|-|-
CASSPGLTQAYEQYF
TGTGCCAGCAGTCCGGGACTTACTCAGGCCTACGAGCAGTACTTC
>TRBJ2-2|TRBV11-3|large|-
CASSSSTGNTGELFF
TGTGCCAGCAGCTCCTCGACAGGGAACACCGGGGAGCTGTTTTTT
>TRBJ1-1|TRBV19|-|-
CASTSFEPNTEAFF
TGTGCCAGTACTTCGTTTGAGCCGAACACTGAAGCTTTCTTT
>TRBJ1-1|TRBV29-1|-|TRBD1
CSAYTGDGTEAFF
TGCAGCGCTTATACAGGGGACGGGACTGAAGCTTTCTTT
>TRBJ2-5|TRBV19|few|TRBD2
CASSTLTSGQETQYF
TGTGCCAGTAGTACCCTGACTAGCGGGCAAGAGACCCAGTACTTC
>TRBJ2-1|TRBV7-2|-|TRBD1
CASSSLFGTGEYNEQFF
TGTGCCAGCAGCTCCCTATTTGGGACAGGGGAATACAATGAGCAGTTCTTC
>TRBJ2-7|TRBV4-1|-|-
CASSQTQGLALYEQYF
TGCGCCAGCAGCCAGACACAGGGCTTGGCTCTCTACGAGCAGTACTTC
>TRBJ2-3|TRBV5-1|-|TRBD2
CASSQTSASTDTQYF
TGCGCCAGCAGCCAGACTAGCGCTAGCACAGATACGCAGTATTTT
>TRBJ2-1|TRBV7-2|-|TRBD1
CASSSLRTGVDEQFF
TGTGCCAGCAGCTCTCTCCGGACAGGGGTAGATGAGCAGTTCTTC
>TRBJ2-2|TRBV7-6|-|-
CASARAGRATGELFF
TGTGCCAGCGCGCGGGCGGGGAGAGCCACCGGGGAGCTGTTTTTT
>TRBJ2-1|TRBV6-5|-|TRBD2
CASKGLAGGPYEQFF
TGTGCCAGCAAGGGACTAGCGGGGGGGCCCTATGAGCAGTTCTTC
>TRBJ2-1|TRBV2|-|-
CASERQMTEYNEQFF
TGTGCCAGCGAAAGACAGATGACGGAATACAATGAGCAGTTCTTC
>TRBJ2-1|TRBV29-1|-|-
CSGAWRSSYNEQFF
TGCAGCGGGGCTTGGAGGAGCTCCTACAATGAGCAGTTCTTC
>TRBJ2-2|TRBV2|-|-
CASRGLLNTGELFF
TGTGCCAGCAGGGGACTCTTGAACACCGGGGAGCTGTTTTTT
>TRBJ1-4|TRBV5-6|-|-
CASSSGQILGEKLFF
TGTGCCAGCAGCTCCGGACAGATTCTTGGTGAAAAACTGTTTTTT
>TRBJ2-1|TRBV6-6|once|TRBD1
CASTKTGVEQFF
TGTGCCAGCACCAAGACAGGGGTCGAGCAGTTCTTC
>TRBJ2-1|TRBV10-3|-|TRBD2
CAISLAGVPGGDEQFF
TGTGCCATCAGTTTAGCGGGGGTGCCGGGGGGTGATGAGCAGTTCTTC
>TRBJ2-7|TRBV27|-|-
CASSSGLTTYEQYF
TGTGCCAGCAGTTCGGGACTTACAACCTACGAGCAGTACTTC
>TRBJ1-6|TRBV30|-|-
CAWTMDSLYNSPLHF
TGTGCCTGGACCATGGACAGTCTCTATAATTCACCCCTCCACTTT
>TRBJ2-7|TRBV16|-|TRBD1
CASSRTGISYEQYF
TGTGCCAGCAGCCGGACAGGGATCTCCTACGAGCAGTACTTC
>TRBJ2-5|TRBV4-2|once|-
CASSQERYETQYF
TGTGCCAGCAGCCAAGAGAGGTACGAGACCCAGTACTTC
>TRBJ2-7|TRBV6-5|-|TRBD1
CASSRDRGRGQYF
TGTGCCAGCAGCAGAGACAGGGGGCGAGGGCAGTACTTC
>TRBJ2-3|TRBV9|-|-
CASSPHGGIDTQYF
TGTGCCAGCAGCCCCCACGGCGGTATAGATACGCAGTATTTT
>TRBJ1-2|TRBV5-1|-|-
CASSWAGYGYTF
TGCGCCAGCAGCTGGGCAGGGTATGGCTACACCTTC
>TRBJ1-5|TRBV2|-|-
CASSEMGGSNQPQHF
TGTGCCAGCAGTGAAATGGGAGGTAGCAATCAGCCCCAGCATTTT
>TRBJ1-4|TRBV15|-|TRBD1
CATSTTGQSYEKLFF
TGTGCCACCAGCACTACGGGACAGTCTTATGAAAAACTGTTTTTT
>TRBJ1-5|TRBV5-6|-|-
CASSLYGGGGNQPQHF
TGTGCCAGCAGCTTGTACGGGGGTGGAGGGAATCAGCCCCAGCATTTT
>TRBJ2-5|TRBV4-1|few|TRBD2
CASSLGLAGGGETQYF
TGCGCCAGCAGCCTCGGTTTAGCGGGGGGAGGAGAGACCCAGTACTTC
>TRBJ1-2|TRBV5-4|-|-
CASSLDGRGFVGYTF
TGTGCCAGCAGCTTGGACGGCAGGGGCTTTGTTGGCTACACCTTC
>TRBJ2-1|TRBV9|-|-
CASSVEGVEYNEQFF
TGTGCCAGCAGCGTAGAAGGGGTAGAGTACAATGAGCAGTTCTTC
>TRBJ1-5|TRBV5-6|once|-
CASSLGGAFNQPQHF
TGTGCCAGCAGCTTAGGAGGGGCGTTTAATCAGCCCCAGCATTTT
>TRBJ1-6|TRBV19|-|TRBD1
CASSIDPPGGFNSPLHF
TGTGCCAGTAGTATAGACCCCCCAGGGGGCTTCAATTCACCCCTCCACTTT
>TRBJ1-2|TRBV4-1|few|-
CASSQVRGIGASHTF
TGCGCCAGCAGCCAAGTACGGGGAATCGGAGCGTCCCACACCTTC
>TRBJ1-1|TRBV7-9|-|-
CASSLIEGLNTEAFF
TGTGCCAGCAGCTTAATCGAGGGTTTAAACACTGAAGCTTTCTTT
>TRBJ1-1|TRBV6-5|-|-
CASRSGGRPAFF
TGTGCCAGCAGGTCGGGGGGAAGACCGGCTTTCTTT
>TRBJ1-2|TRBV5-5|-|TRBD1
CASREAGTGGHYGYTF
TGTGCCAGCAGGGAAGCGGGGACAGGGGGCCACTATGGCTACACCTTC
>TRBJ2-3|TRBV7-9|-|TRBD1
CASSLEGASTDTQYF
TGTGCCAGCAGCTTAGAGGGGGCAAGTACAGATACGCAGTATTTT
>TRBJ1-2|TRBV29-1|-|TRBD1
CSVEGTGDANYGYTF
TGCAGCGTTGAAGGGACAGGTGATGCTAACTATGGCTACACCTTC
>TRBJ2-5|TRBV14|-|-
CASSQGGLQETQYF
TGTGCCAGCAGCCAAGGGGGCCTCCAAGAGACCCAGTACTTC
>TRBJ1-6|TRBV11-2|-|TRBD1
CASSSIKQGAHLHF
TGTGCCAGCAGCTCCATAAAACAGGGGGCTCACCTCCACTTT
>TRBJ1-4|TRBV4-1|-|-
CASSLWTPPNEKLFF
TGCGCCAGCAGCCTCTGGACTCCGCCAAATGAAAAACTGTTTTTT
>TRBJ2-3|TRBV2|-|-
CASKGGGGSTDTQYF
TGTGCCAGCAAGGGGGGGGGAGGGAGTACAGATACGCAGTATTTT
>TRBJ2-7|TRBV7-2|-|TRBD2
CASSLGLAEYEQYF
TGTGCCAGCAGCCTGGGACTAGCGGAATACGAGCAGTACTTC
>TRBJ2-3|TRBV5-6|-|TRBD2
CASSLGAGVSTDTQYF
TGTGCCAGCAGCTTGGGAGCGGGGGTGAGCACAGATACGCAGTATTTT